These 7 T cell receptor beta chains were all obtained from the same sample, sequenced in a study of T cell changes during pregnancy in multiple sclerosis. Sequenced by immunoSEQ multiplex PCR; TCRdb stores in-frame clones only, minus some. Of tens of thousands of clones in the sample, around 93% were seen once. The source was peripheral blood, collected in the second trimester of pregnancy. These receptor sequences come from a female donor with multiple sclerosis, enrolled in a pregnancy study.

The V call is TRBV14, the J call TRBJ2-3; TRBD1 might be the D (6 bases). The germline V gene has CDR1 SGHDN and CDR2 FVKESK. CDR3 size: 15 residues. The V and J ends lost 5 bases and 0 bases respectively, with 12 bases between them. CDR3 residues: CASSRQAPSTDTQYF. The DNA for the CDR3 is TGTGCCAGCAGCAGACAGGCTCCTAGCACAGATACGCAGTATTTT. Together with reference TRBV14 and TRBJ2-3, the CDR3 gives the full variable domain: EAGVTQFPSHSVIEKGQTVTLRCDPISGHDNLYWYRRVMGKEIKFLLHFVKESKQDESGMPNNRFLAERTGGTYSTLKVQPAELEDSGVYFCASSRQAPSTDTQYFGPGTRLTVL.

The genes are TRBV9 and TRBJ2-3; 11 positions match TRBD2. From germline, CDR1 is SGDLS and CDR2 YYNGEE. V lost 3 bases to trimming and J lost 4 bases; unmatched junction nucleotides: 13. The CDR3 spans 18 residues. The DNA of the CDR3 is TGTGCCAGCAGCGCAACCCCGTCTCTAGCGGGGGGATCAGATACGCAGTATTTT. Translated: CASSATPSLAGGSDTQYF.

The V gene is TRBV6-5, the J gene TRBJ2-7; maybe TRBD1 (6 bases). V lost 4 bases to trimming and J lost 3 bases, with 13 bases between them. CDR1 is MNHEY and CDR2 is SVGAGI in the germline V gene. The CDR3 sequence is 14 residues long. The CDR3 DNA sequence: TGTGCCAGCAGTTTCGGGACAAGGGGCTACGAGCAGTACTTC. This encodes CASSFGTRGYEQYF.

This rearrangement joins TRBV19 to TRBJ2-2; 9 positions agree with TRBD1. V shed 5 bases and J 7 bases; nucleotides not matched to a gene: 14. This CDR3 is 17 amino acids long. The germline V gene encodes CDR1 LNHDA and CDR2 SQIVND (reference sequence). DNA of the CDR3: TGTGCCAGTAGTGGACAGGGGACTAATTTAAGAGGCGGGGAGCTGTTTTTT. This codes for CASSGQGTNLRGGELFF.

The chain couples TRBV6-5 to TRBJ1-1; TRBD1 is a possible D gene (6 bases). Trimming took 10 bases from V and 4 from J, leaving 16 bases between them. The CDR3 spans 13 residues. Germline CDR1 reads MNHEY; CDR2 reads SVGAGI. CDR3 coding DNA: TGTGCCACCGTAGAGGGGGTTGGCACTGAAGCTTTCTTT. As protein: CATVEGVGTEAFF.

The chain uses TRBV18 and TRBJ1-1; 8 positions agree with TRBD1. CDR1 is KGHSH, CDR2 LQKENI, per germline. V shed 2 bases and J 3 bases; nucleotides not matched to a gene: 17. The CDR3 loop spans 19 amino acids. CDR3 loop: CASSPVTPGGAGGDTEAFF. The CDR3 DNA sequence: TGTGCCAGCTCACCAGTAACGCCAGGGGGCGCAGGAGGGGACACTGAAGCTTTCTTT.

The chain couples TRBV9 to TRBJ1-2, with D unresolved. The CDR3 consists of 15 residues. V was cut by 1 base and J by 3 bases, with 13 bases left in between. Germline V gene data show CDR1 as SGDLS and CDR2 as YYNGEE. As DNA, the CDR3 is TGTGCCAGCAGCGTACAGGACGGAGGATACTATGGCTACACCTTC. Protein product: CASSVQDGGYYGYTF.